This is a list of T cell receptor beta chains from one sample in a study of technical replicates of blood from a few donors. The table came from immunoSEQ multiplex PCR; TCRdb's copy has only in-frame clones and leaves some out. This sample has under 90,000 clones, with around 96% found just once. Input material: T cells isolated from PBMCs. These receptors were taken from a human donor in good health. Each CDR3 is given with its conserved first and last residue. Each record gives: clone size, J gene, D gene, V gene, CDR3 protein, CDR3 DNA. D genes are given only for firm matches. Part of the rows lack a size; the others show once, few, many or a class for expanded clones.

. | TRBJ2-2 | TRBD1 | TRBV28 | CASSYPGQGTGELFF | TGTGCCAGCAGTTACCCGGGACAGGGCACCGGGGAGCTGTTTTTT
. | TRBJ2-7 | . | TRBV6-5 | CASSYSHSSYEQYF | TGTGCCAGCAGTTACTCGCACAGCTCCTACGAGCAGTACTTC
. | TRBJ2-3 | TRBD2 | TRBV27 | CASSGPGGMSGTQYF | TGTGCCAGCAGTGGCCCGGGGGGGATGTCTGGTACGCAGTATTTT
. | TRBJ2-3 | . | TRBV27 | CASSRGAAFGTDTQYF | TGTGCCAGCAGTCGGGGGGCAGCGTTCGGCACAGATACGCAGTATTTT
. | TRBJ1-2 | . | TRBV9 | CASSGGGRFYGYTF | TGTGCCAGCAGTGGGGGGGGGCGTTTCTATGGCTACACCTTC
. | TRBJ1-1 | . | TRBV7-3 | CASSSQAGNTEAFF | TGTGCCAGCAGCTCCCAAGCCGGGAACACTGAAGCTTTCTTT
. | TRBJ2-1 | TRBD2 | TRBV5-4 | CASSSSTSGRFNEQFF | TGTGCCAGCAGCTCCTCGACTAGCGGGAGGTTCAATGAGCAGTTCTTC
. | TRBJ1-1 | TRBD1 | TRBV7-8 | CASIQDRDDTEAFF | TGTGCCAGCATCCAGGACAGGGATGATACTGAAGCTTTCTTT
. | TRBJ1-4 | . | TRBV9 | CASRRGTGSQEKLFF | TGTGCCAGCAGACGGGGAACAGGGAGCCAAGAAAAACTGTTTTTT
. | TRBJ1-5 | . | TRBV4-1 | CASSQVIGGPPQHF | TGCGCCAGCAGCCAAGTTATTGGAGGGCCGCCCCAGCATTTT
. | TRBJ1-6 | . | TRBV30 | CAWSVQQGSNSPLHF | TGTGCCTGGAGTGTACAACAGGGCAGCAATTCACCCCTCCACTTT
few | TRBJ1-1 | TRBD1 | TRBV4-1 | CASSRDRGSFEAFF | TGCGCCAGCAGCCGAGACAGGGGATCATTTGAAGCTTTCTTT
few | TRBJ1-1 | . | TRBV30 | CAWSVGVSNTEAFF | TGTGCCTGGAGTGTCGGGGTTTCGAACACTGAAGCTTTCTTT
. | TRBJ1-5 | . | TRBV7-8 | CASSLGQNQPQHF | TGTGCCAGCAGCTTGGGACAAAATCAGCCCCAGCATTTT
. | TRBJ1-2 | TRBD1 | TRBV18 | CASSHQGARGYTF | TGTGCCAGCTCACATCAGGGGGCGAGAGGCTACACCTTC
. | TRBJ2-2 | . | TRBV11-3 | CASSSYRAGELFF | TGTGCCAGCAGCTCCTACAGGGCCGGGGAGCTGTTTTTT
once | TRBJ2-5 | TRBD2 | TRBV6-5 | CASSYAGLGRETQYF | TGTGCCAGCAGTTACGCGGGACTAGGAAGGGAGACCCAGTACTTC
. | TRBJ2-4 | TRBD2 | TRBV11-2 | CASSLELASAKNIQYF | TGTGCCAGCAGCTTAGAACTAGCGTCGGCCAAAAACATTCAGTACTTC
once | TRBJ1-4 | TRBD1 | TRBV27 | CASSTTGRHEKLFF | TGTGCCAGCAGTACGACAGGGAGGCATGAAAAACTGTTTTTT
. | TRBJ1-2 | . | TRBV10-3 | CAISGARGVPGYGYTF | TGTGCCATCAGTGGAGCCAGGGGCGTTCCGGGTTATGGCTACACCTTC
. | TRBJ2-1 | TRBD2 | TRBV5-1 | CASRTSGRVNEQFF | TGCGCCAGTAGAACTAGCGGGAGGGTCAATGAGCAGTTCTTC
. | TRBJ1-1 | . | TRBV6-5 | CASSYSFWSGNTEAFF | TGTGCCAGCAGTTACTCGTTTTGGTCCGGGAACACTGAAGCTTTCTTT
. | TRBJ2-7 | . | TRBV2 | CASRPTTYEQYF | TGTGCCAGCAGGCCAACTACCTACGAGCAGTACTTC
. | TRBJ1-1 | TRBD1 | TRBV25-1 | CASSEGQGNTEAFF | TGTGCCAGCAGTGAAGGACAGGGGAACACTGAAGCTTTCTTT
. | TRBJ1-3 | TRBD1 | TRBV6-5 | CASSSPRTGSGNTIYF | TGTGCCAGCAGTTCCCCCCGGACAGGGTCGGGAAACACCATATATTTT
. | TRBJ1-1 | . | TRBV5-1 | CASSWGGEAFF | TGCGCCAGCAGCTGGGGGGGAGAAGCTTTCTTT
. | TRBJ1-5 | . | TRBV6-5 | CASSPDRSNQPQHF | TGTGCCAGCAGTCCAGACAGGAGCAATCAGCCCCAGCATTTT
. | TRBJ1-1 | TRBD1 | TRBV29-1 | CSVRTGEEFGEAFF | TGCAGCGTTCGGACAGGGGAGGAGTTCGGTGAAGCTTTCTTT
. | TRBJ2-3 | TRBD2 | TRBV9 | CASSVTTSGASTDTQYF | TGTGCCAGCAGCGTTACGACTAGCGGGGCTAGCACAGATACGCAGTATTTT
. | TRBJ2-2 | . | TRBV11-2 | CASSLEFAAGELFF | TGTGCCAGCAGCTTAGAATTTGCGGCCGGGGAGCTGTTTTTT
. | TRBJ1-1 | . | TRBV4-1 | CASSHVGLDRPEAFF | TGCGCCAGCAGCCACGTAGGGCTCGACAGGCCTGAAGCTTTCTTT
. | TRBJ2-7 | . | TRBV6-5 | CASSYSAGYEQYF | TGTGCCAGCAGTTACAGCGCCGGCTACGAGCAGTACTTC
. | TRBJ2-3 | . | TRBV27 | CASSVHNTDTQYF | TGTGCCAGCAGTGTCCACAACACAGATACGCAGTATTTT
. | TRBJ2-5 | . | TRBV30 | CAWSVHQETQYF | TGTGCCTGGAGTGTACATCAAGAGACCCAGTACTTC
. | TRBJ2-3 | TRBD2 | TRBV6-4 | CASSPGLESYTQYF | TGTGCCAGCTCTCCGGGACTAGAGTCATATACGCAGTATTTT
once | TRBJ2-5 | . | TRBV10-1 | CASSDFGTRGQETQYF | TGCGCCAGCAGTGACTTCGGGACCCGGGGGCAAGAGACCCAGTACTTC
. | TRBJ2-7 | . | TRBV14 | CASSQETGHPSYEQYF | TGTGCCAGCAGCCAAGAAACGGGACACCCCTCCTACGAGCAGTACTTC
. | TRBJ2-1 | . | TRBV1 | CTSSPERDRASFSYNEQFF | TGCACCAGCAGCCCTGAACGGGACAGGGCCAGCTTTTCCTACAATGAGCAGTTCTTC
. | TRBJ2-3 | . | TRBV10-2 | CASSDEGGDTQYF | TGCGCCAGCAGTGACGAGGGAGGAGATACGCAGTATTTT
. | TRBJ1-4 | . | TRBV11-2 | CASSLLGTATNEKLFF | TGTGCCAGCAGCTTGTTAGGGACTGCAACTAATGAAAAACTGTTTTTT
. | TRBJ1-1 | . | TRBV4-1 | CASSQGPGYQVNTEAFF | TGCGCCAGCAGCCAAGGGCCGGGGTATCAGGTAAACACTGAAGCTTTCTTT
. | TRBJ2-1 | . | TRBV4-1 | CASSQLQNNEQFF | TGCGCCAGCAGCCAATTGCAGAACAATGAGCAGTTCTTC
. | TRBJ1-5 | . | TRBV7-8 | CASSLEGRPTGQPQHF | TGTGCCAGCAGCTTAGAAGGCAGGCCGACAGGTCAGCCCCAGCATTTT
. | TRBJ2-1 | TRBD1 | TRBV7-3 | CASSLSLTGDDEQFF | TGTGCCAGCAGCTTAAGCCTCACAGGGGATGATGAGCAGTTCTTC
. | TRBJ1-2 | . | TRBV27 | CASSLSRGGYGYTF | TGTGCCAGCAGTTTATCCAGAGGGGGCTATGGCTACACCTTC
once | TRBJ1-5 | TRBD1 | TRBV2 | CASTGQGGQPQHF | TGTGCCAGCACGGGACAGGGGGGTCAGCCCCAGCATTTT
. | TRBJ2-1 | TRBD2 | TRBV13 | CASSWRKSDLAGMTNEQFF | TGTGCCAGCAGTTGGAGGAAATCGGACCTAGCGGGAATGACCAATGAGCAGTTCTTC
. | TRBJ1-5 | . | TRBV19 | CASTHLGDGQPQHF | TGTGCCAGTACTCACCTAGGCGACGGTCAGCCCCAGCATTTT
. | TRBJ2-3 | TRBD1 | TRBV5-1 | CASSSGQGPDTQYF | TGCGCCAGCAGCTCGGGACAGGGGCCAGATACGCAGTATTTT